The clone carrying this TCR beta chain has more than one count but fewer than ten. Its antigen remains unknown. The sample belongs to a study of T cells in Graves' hyperthyroidism and ophthalmopathy. What was amplified from RNA transcripts were TCR beta CDR3 regions. RT-PCR in the first round (using the HTBI primer set) targeted the TCR CDR3. A single record per CDR3 protein comes from TCRdb applying MiXCR to the multiplex PCR reads. The sample carries 250,000 to 300,000 distinct CDR3 sequences, roughly 15% recorded once. Study-wide findings and caveats: In simple terms, a model built on 13 V-J features told ophthalmopathy apart from stable hyperthyroidism.

The CDR3 has 14 amino acids. Germline V gene lookup returns CDR1 MNHNS and CDR2 SASEGT. V was pared by 5 bases and J by 6 bases, with 16 bases between. The chain links TRBV6-1 to TRBJ1-1, with D uncertain. This receptor was taken from a woman aged 40 to 49 with Graves' hyperthyroidism that later progressed to Graves' ophthalmopathy. Source material: blood. The CDR3 DNA sequence: TGTGCCAGCAGTCCGGTCTTAATAGGAGCTGAAGCTTTCTTT. This translates into CASSPVLIGAEAFF.